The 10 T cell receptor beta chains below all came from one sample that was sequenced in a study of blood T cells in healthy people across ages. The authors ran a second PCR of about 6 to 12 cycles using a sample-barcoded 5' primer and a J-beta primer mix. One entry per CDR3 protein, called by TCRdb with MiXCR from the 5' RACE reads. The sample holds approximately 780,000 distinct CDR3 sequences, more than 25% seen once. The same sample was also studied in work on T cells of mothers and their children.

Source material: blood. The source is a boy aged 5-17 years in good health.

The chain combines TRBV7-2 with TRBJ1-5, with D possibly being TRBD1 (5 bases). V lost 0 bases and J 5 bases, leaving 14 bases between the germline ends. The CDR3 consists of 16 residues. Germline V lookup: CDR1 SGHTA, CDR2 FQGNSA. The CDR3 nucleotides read TGTGCCAGCAGCTTAGCCGGGACGGTGGGGGATCAGCCCCAGCATTTT. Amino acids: CASSLAGTVGDQPQHF.

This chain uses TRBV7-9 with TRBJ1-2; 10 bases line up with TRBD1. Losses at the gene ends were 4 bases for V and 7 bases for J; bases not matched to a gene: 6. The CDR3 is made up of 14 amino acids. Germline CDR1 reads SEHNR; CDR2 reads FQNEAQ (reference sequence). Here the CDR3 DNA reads TGTGCCAGCAGCTCCAAGGGACAGGGGTCTGGCTACACCTTC. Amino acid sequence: CASSSKGQGSGYTF.

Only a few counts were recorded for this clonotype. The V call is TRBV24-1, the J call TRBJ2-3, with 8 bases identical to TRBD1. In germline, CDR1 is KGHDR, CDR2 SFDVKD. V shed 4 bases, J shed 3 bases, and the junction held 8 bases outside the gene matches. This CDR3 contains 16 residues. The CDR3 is CATSESGTGYTDTQYF. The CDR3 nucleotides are TGTGCCACCAGTGAATCCGGGACAGGTTATACAGATACGCAGTATTTT.

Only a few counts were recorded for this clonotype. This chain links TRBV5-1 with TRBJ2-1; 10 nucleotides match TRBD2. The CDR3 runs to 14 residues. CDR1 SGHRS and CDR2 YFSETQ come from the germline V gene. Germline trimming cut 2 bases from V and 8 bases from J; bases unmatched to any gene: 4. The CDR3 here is CASSLGLAVDEQFF. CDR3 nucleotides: TGCGCCAGCAGCTTAGGACTAGCGGTCGATGAGCAGTTCTTC.

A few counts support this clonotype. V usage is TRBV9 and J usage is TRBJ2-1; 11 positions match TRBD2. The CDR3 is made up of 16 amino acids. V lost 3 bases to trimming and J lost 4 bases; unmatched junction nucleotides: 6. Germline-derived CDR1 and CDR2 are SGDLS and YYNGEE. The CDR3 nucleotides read TGTGCCAGCAGCGCCCTGACTAGCGGGGTTTACAATGAGCAGTTCTTC. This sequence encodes CASSALTSGVYNEQFF.

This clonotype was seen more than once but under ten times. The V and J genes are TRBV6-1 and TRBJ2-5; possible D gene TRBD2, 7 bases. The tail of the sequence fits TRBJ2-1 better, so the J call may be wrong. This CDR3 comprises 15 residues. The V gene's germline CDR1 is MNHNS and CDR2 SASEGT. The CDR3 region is CASSPGGRAYNEQFF. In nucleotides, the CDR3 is TGTGCCAGCAGCCCGGGGGGCAGGGCCTACAATGAGCAGTTCTTC.

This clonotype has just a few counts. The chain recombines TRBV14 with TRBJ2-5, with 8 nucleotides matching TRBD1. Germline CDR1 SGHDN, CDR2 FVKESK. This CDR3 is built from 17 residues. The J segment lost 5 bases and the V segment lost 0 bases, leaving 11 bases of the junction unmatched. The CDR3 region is CASSQEIVPGGSETQYF. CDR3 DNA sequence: TGTGCCAGCAGCCAAGAAATAGTACCAGGGGGCTCGGAGACCCAGTACTTC.

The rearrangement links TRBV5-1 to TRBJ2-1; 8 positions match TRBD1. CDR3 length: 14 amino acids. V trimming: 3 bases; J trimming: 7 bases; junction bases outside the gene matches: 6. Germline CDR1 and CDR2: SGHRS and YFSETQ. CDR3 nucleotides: TGCGCCAGCAGCTCGGCAGGGGGCATGAATGAGCAGTTCTTC. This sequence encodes CASSSAGGMNEQFF. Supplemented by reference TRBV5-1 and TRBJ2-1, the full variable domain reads KAGVTQTPRYLIKTRGQQVTLSCSPISGHRSVSWYQQTPGQGLQFLFEYFSETQRNKGNFPGRFSGRQFSNSRSEMNVSTLELGDSALYLCASSSAGGMNEQFFGPGTRLTVL.

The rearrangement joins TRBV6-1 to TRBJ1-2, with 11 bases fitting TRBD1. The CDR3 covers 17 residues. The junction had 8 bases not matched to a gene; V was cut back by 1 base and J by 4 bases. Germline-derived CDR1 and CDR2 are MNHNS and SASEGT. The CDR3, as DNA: TGTGCCAGCAGTGAAGTCCTACCGGGACAGGGGGGCTATGGCTACACCTTC. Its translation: CASSEVLPGQGGYGYTF.

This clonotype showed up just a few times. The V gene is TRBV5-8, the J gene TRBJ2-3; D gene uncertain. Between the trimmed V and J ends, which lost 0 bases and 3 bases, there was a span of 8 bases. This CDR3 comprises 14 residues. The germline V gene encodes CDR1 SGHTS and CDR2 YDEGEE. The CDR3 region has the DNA TGTGCCAGCAGCTTGGACGCAGAAACAGATACGCAGTATTTT. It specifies CASSLDAETDTQYF.